This TCR beta chain was sequenced during a study of T cells in Graves' hyperthyroidism and ophthalmopathy. The wider study: Peripheral blood collection took place at initial diagnosis, before any treatment. Regarding the study as a whole: Most clonotypes expanded in the thyroid (above 0.001) were also present in blood.

Amplification of TCR beta CDR3 regions used RNA as the template. The TCR CDR3 was amplified in a first-round RT-PCR using the HTBI primer set. TCRdb reprocessed the multiplex PCR reads via MiXCR and lists one record per CDR3 protein. The top ten clones hold over 45% of a sample with hundreds of thousands of distinct CDR3 sequences, just under 20% of them seen once. Clinical symptoms, serum thyroxine and TRAb, thyroid ultrasound and orbital computed tomography together formed the diagnostic basis. V was pared by 6 bases and J by 5 bases, with 10 bases between. This CDR3 is built from 12 residues. Many counts were recorded for this clonotype. Antigen: not known.

This receptor was taken from a man aged 40-55 years with Graves' ophthalmopathy. Input material: blood. This sequence joins TRBV12-3 or TRBV12-4 and TRBJ1-1, with no clear D. The CDR3 here is CASRVQGTEAFF. DNA of the CDR3: TGTGCCAGCAGGGTCCAAGGGACTGAAGCTTTCTTT.